This T cell receptor (beta chain) was found in a study of Graves' ophthalmopathy and Graves' hyperthyroidism. CDR3 length: 14 amino acids. The germline V gene has CDR1 MDHEN and CDR2 SYDVKM. The junction had 4 bases not matched to a gene; V was cut back by 3 bases and J by 3 bases. As the template, RNA transcripts were used to amplify TCR beta CDR3 regions. The first round was an RT-PCR with HTBI primers, and the second round was a multiplex PCR. TCRdb independently ran MiXCR on the multiplex PCR reads; one entry per CDR3 protein. The repertoire holds about 170,000 distinct CDR3 sequences, with roughly two fifths as singletons.

The TCR was taken from a woman between 40 and 50 years old with Graves' ophthalmopathy. The chain employs TRBV28 and TRBJ2-5; 7 bases map to TRBD1. The sequenced sample consisted of peripheral blood. Here the CDR3 reads CASSLGQQKETQYF. DNA for the CDR3: TGTGCCAGCAGTTTGGGACAGCAAAAAGAGACCCAGTACTTC.